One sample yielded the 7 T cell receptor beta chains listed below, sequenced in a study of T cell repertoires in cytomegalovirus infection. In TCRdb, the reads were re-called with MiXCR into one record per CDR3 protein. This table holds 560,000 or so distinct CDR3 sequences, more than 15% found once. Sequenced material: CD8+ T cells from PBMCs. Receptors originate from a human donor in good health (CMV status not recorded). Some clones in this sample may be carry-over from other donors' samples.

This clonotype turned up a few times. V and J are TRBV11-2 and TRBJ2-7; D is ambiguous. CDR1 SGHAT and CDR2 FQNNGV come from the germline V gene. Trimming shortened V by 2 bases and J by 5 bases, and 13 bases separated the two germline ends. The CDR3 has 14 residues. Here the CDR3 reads CASSLTRGSDEQYF. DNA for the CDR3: TGTGCCAGCAGCTTAACTCGTGGCAGCGACGAGCAGTACTTC.

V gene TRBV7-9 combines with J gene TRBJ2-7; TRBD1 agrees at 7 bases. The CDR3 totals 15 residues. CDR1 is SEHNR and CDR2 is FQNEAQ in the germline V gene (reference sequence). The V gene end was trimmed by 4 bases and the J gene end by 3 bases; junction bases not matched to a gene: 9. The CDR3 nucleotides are TGTGCCAGCAGCTATATCGGGACAGCCAACTACGAGCAGTACTTC. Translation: CASSYIGTANYEQYF.

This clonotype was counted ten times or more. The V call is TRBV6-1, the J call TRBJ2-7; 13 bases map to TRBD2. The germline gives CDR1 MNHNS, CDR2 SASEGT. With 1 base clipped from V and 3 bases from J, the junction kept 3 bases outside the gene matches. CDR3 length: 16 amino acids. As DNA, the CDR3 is TGTGCCAGCAGTGAAGTGGGACTAGCGGGACTCTACGAGCAGTACTTC. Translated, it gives CASSEVGLAGLYEQYF.

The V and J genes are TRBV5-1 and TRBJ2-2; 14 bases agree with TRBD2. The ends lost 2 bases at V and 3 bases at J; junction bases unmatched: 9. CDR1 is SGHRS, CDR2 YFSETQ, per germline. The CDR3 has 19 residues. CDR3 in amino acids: CASSFPGTSGRLDTGELFF. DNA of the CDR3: TGCGCCAGCAGCTTTCCCGGGACTAGCGGGAGATTGGACACCGGGGAGCTGTTTTTT.

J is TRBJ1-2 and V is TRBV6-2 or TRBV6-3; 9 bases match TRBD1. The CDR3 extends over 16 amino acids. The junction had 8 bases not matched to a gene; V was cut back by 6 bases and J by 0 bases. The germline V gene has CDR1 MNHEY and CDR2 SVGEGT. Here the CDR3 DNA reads TGTGCCAGCAGGACCGACAGGGGGTGGGCTAACTATGGCTACACCTTC. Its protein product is CASRTDRGWANYGYTF.

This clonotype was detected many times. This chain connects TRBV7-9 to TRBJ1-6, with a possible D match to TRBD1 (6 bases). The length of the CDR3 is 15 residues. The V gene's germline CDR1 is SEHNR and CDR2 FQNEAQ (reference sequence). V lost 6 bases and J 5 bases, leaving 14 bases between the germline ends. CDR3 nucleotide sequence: TGTGCCAGCAGACCCGGACAGATTAATAATTCACCCCTCCACTTT. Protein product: CASRPGQINNSPLHF.

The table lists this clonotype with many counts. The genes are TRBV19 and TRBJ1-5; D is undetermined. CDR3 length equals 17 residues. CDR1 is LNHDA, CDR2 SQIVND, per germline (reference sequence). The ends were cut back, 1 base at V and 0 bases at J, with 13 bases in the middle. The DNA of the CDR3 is TGTGCCAGTAGTATAGTTTTAACCGATTATAGCAATCAGCCCCAGCATTTT. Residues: CASSIVLTDYSNQPQHF.